This is a list of T cell receptor beta chains from one sample in a study of blood T cell repertoires in COVID-19. TCRdb's table, derived via immunoSEQ multiplex PCR, lists solely in-frame clones and lacks some. The table shows around 290,000 clones, with 65% to 90% occurring only once. The sequencing sample was made of peripheral blood. Receptors were obtained from a woman between 70 and 85 years old with COVID-19, enrolled during active disease. Each CDR3 is given with its conserved first and last residue. Fields, in order: V gene, D gene, J gene, clone size, CDR3 DNA, CDR3 protein. D genes are given only for firm matches. Clone size is shown for a subset of rows, as once, few, many or a class of expanded clone.

V gene: TRBV29-1
D gene: TRBD2
J gene: TRBJ2-1
clone size: -
CDR3 DNA: TGCAGCGCTCCTAAATTAGCGGGGGGGCGTGAGCAGTTCTTC
CDR3 protein: CSAPKLAGGREQFF

V gene: TRBV27
D gene: TRBD2
J gene: TRBJ2-3
clone size: -
CDR3 DNA: TGTGCCAGCAGTCTTAGTAGCGGGGGGGCCACAAATACGCAGTATTTT
CDR3 protein: CASSLSSGGATNTQYF

V gene: TRBV5-1
D gene: -
J gene: TRBJ2-3
clone size: -
CDR3 DNA: TGCGCCAGCAGCTTGGCCGCCCGGGGCACAGATACGCAGTATTTT
CDR3 protein: CASSLAARGTDTQYF

V gene: TRBV6-5
D gene: -
J gene: TRBJ2-3
clone size: -
CDR3 DNA: TGTGCCAGCAGTTATGCCTACGAGTCAGATACGCAGTATTTT
CDR3 protein: CASSYAYESDTQYF

V gene: TRBV11-2
D gene: -
J gene: TRBJ2-7
clone size: -
CDR3 DNA: TGTGCCAGCAGCTTAGGACAGGGCGGGAAACAGTACTTC
CDR3 protein: CASSLGQGGKQYF

V gene: TRBV18
D gene: TRBD2
J gene: TRBJ2-2
clone size: -
CDR3 DNA: TGTGCCAGCTCACGGAGCGGGGGTTCTTACACCGGGGAGCTGTTTTTT
CDR3 protein: CASSRSGGSYTGELFF

V gene: TRBV3-1/TRBV3-2
D gene: -
J gene: TRBJ1-2
clone size: -
CDR3 DNA: TGTGCCAGCAGCCAAGGTGCAAGGGGAATTACCTATGGCTACACCTTC
CDR3 protein: CASSQGARGITYGYTF

V gene: TRBV2
D gene: -
J gene: TRBJ1-2
clone size: -
CDR3 DNA: TGTGCCAGCAGTCAGGAAAGTGGCTACACCTTC
CDR3 protein: CASSQESGYTF

V gene: TRBV5-6
D gene: -
J gene: TRBJ1-2
clone size: -
CDR3 DNA: TGTGCCAGCAGCTTGGGGACTGATGGCTACACCTTC
CDR3 protein: CASSLGTDGYTF

V gene: TRBV3-1/TRBV3-2
D gene: -
J gene: TRBJ1-6
clone size: -
CDR3 DNA: TGTGCCAGCAGCCCCAGGGGCAGCCCTTATAATTCACCCCTCCACTTT
CDR3 protein: CASSPRGSPYNSPLHF

V gene: TRBV3-1/TRBV3-2
D gene: TRBD2
J gene: TRBJ2-5
clone size: once
CDR3 DNA: TGTGCCAGCAGCCAAGGGGTTGGGGGGGAAGAGACCCAGTACTTC
CDR3 protein: CASSQGVGGEETQYF

V gene: TRBV12-3/TRBV12-4
D gene: TRBD1
J gene: TRBJ1-4
clone size: -
CDR3 DNA: TGTGCCAGCAGCCCCGGACAGGGAGAAAAACTGTTTTTT
CDR3 protein: CASSPGQGEKLFF

V gene: TRBV9
D gene: -
J gene: TRBJ2-7
clone size: -
CDR3 DNA: TGTGCCAGCACGTCGGGGGATGGCGATTACGAGCAGTACTTC
CDR3 protein: CASTSGDGDYEQYF

V gene: TRBV9
D gene: -
J gene: TRBJ1-3
clone size: -
CDR3 DNA: TGTGCCAGCAGCGTGGCAGGAAACACCATATATTTT
CDR3 protein: CASSVAGNTIYF

V gene: TRBV19
D gene: -
J gene: TRBJ2-1
clone size: -
CDR3 DNA: TGTGCCAGTACCCGCAGGGGCTACAATGAGCAGTTCTTC
CDR3 protein: CASTRRGYNEQFF

V gene: TRBV5-1
D gene: -
J gene: TRBJ1-3
clone size: -
CDR3 DNA: TGCGCCAGTGGCCTGGGGGGTTCCGGAAACACCATATATTTT
CDR3 protein: CASGLGGSGNTIYF

V gene: TRBV6-5
D gene: -
J gene: TRBJ2-1
clone size: -
CDR3 DNA: TGTGCCAGCACCAGGGCAGGTGAGCAGTTCTTC
CDR3 protein: CASTRAGEQFF

V gene: TRBV5-1
D gene: -
J gene: TRBJ2-7
clone size: -
CDR3 DNA: TGCGCCAGCAGCTTTGTCGGCTCCTACGAGCAGTACTTC
CDR3 protein: CASSFVGSYEQYF

V gene: TRBV4-1
D gene: TRBD1
J gene: TRBJ2-7
clone size: -
CDR3 DNA: TGCGCCAGCAGCCAAACCTCGGGACAGGGGATTTCTTCTACCGAGCAGTACTTC
CDR3 protein: CASSQTSGQGISSTEQYF

V gene: TRBV14
D gene: -
J gene: TRBJ1-2
clone size: -
CDR3 DNA: TGTGCCAGCAGCTACGGCGGGGGTAACTATGGCTACACCTTC
CDR3 protein: CASSYGGGNYGYTF

V gene: TRBV2
D gene: TRBD2
J gene: TRBJ2-1
clone size: -
CDR3 DNA: TGTGCCAGCATGAACCCTAGCGGGGGGCTCTACAATGAGCAGTTCTTC
CDR3 protein: CASMNPSGGLYNEQFF

V gene: TRBV5-6
D gene: TRBD2
J gene: TRBJ2-1
clone size: -
CDR3 DNA: TGTGCCAGCAGCCCCGGGGGGTCCTACAATGAGCAGTTCTTC
CDR3 protein: CASSPGGSYNEQFF

V gene: TRBV6-5
D gene: -
J gene: TRBJ2-2
clone size: -
CDR3 DNA: TGTGCCAGCAGCCAGACAGGCACCGGGGAGCTGTTTTTT
CDR3 protein: CASSQTGTGELFF

V gene: TRBV5-1
D gene: -
J gene: TRBJ2-1
clone size: -
CDR3 DNA: TGCGCCAGCAGCTTGGCCGCGCGGGGCCACAGGAATGAGCAGTTCTTC
CDR3 protein: CASSLAARGHRNEQFF

V gene: TRBV7-8
D gene: TRBD2
J gene: TRBJ2-5
clone size: -
CDR3 DNA: TGTGCCAGCAGCTTAGGGGGGGGTGAGACCCAGTACTTC
CDR3 protein: CASSLGGGETQYF

V gene: TRBV19
D gene: -
J gene: TRBJ1-2
clone size: -
CDR3 DNA: TGTGCCAGTAGTGTAGCTAACCGGGTAGAGATCTATGGCTACACCTTC
CDR3 protein: CASSVANRVEIYGYTF

V gene: TRBV2
D gene: TRBD2
J gene: TRBJ2-3
clone size: -
CDR3 DNA: TGTGCCAGCAGTGTTGGGACTAGCGGGGGGGCTGAAGATACGCAGTATTTT
CDR3 protein: CASSVGTSGGAEDTQYF

V gene: TRBV4-1
D gene: TRBD1
J gene: TRBJ1-1
clone size: -
CDR3 DNA: TGCGCCAGCAGCCTTGTGGGACAGGGGAACACTGAAGCTTTCTTT
CDR3 protein: CASSLVGQGNTEAFF

V gene: TRBV5-8
D gene: TRBD1
J gene: TRBJ2-5
clone size: -
CDR3 DNA: TGTGCCAGCAGCTTATACGGACAGGGGGGTTCGGAAGAGACCCAGTACTTC
CDR3 protein: CASSLYGQGGSEETQYF

V gene: TRBV5-1
D gene: -
J gene: TRBJ1-2
clone size: once
CDR3 DNA: TGCGCCAGCAGCTCGGGTTTTGGCTACACCTTC
CDR3 protein: CASSSGFGYTF

V gene: TRBV5-1
D gene: TRBD1
J gene: TRBJ2-6
clone size: -
CDR3 DNA: TGCGCCAGCAGCTTGGACAGGGGGCAGAACGTCCTGACTTTC
CDR3 protein: CASSLDRGQNVLTF

V gene: TRBV5-1
D gene: TRBD2
J gene: TRBJ2-7
clone size: -
CDR3 DNA: TGCGCCAGCAGCTTGCTGGCGGGGGGGGCCTACGAGCAGTACTTC
CDR3 protein: CASSLLAGGAYEQYF

V gene: TRBV6-6
D gene: TRBD1
J gene: TRBJ1-2
clone size: -
CDR3 DNA: TGTGCCAGCAGTTACTCGGACAGGGTGAATGGCTACACCTTC
CDR3 protein: CASSYSDRVNGYTF

V gene: TRBV19
D gene: -
J gene: TRBJ1-3
clone size: -
CDR3 DNA: TGTGCCAGTAGTATAGTACTGGGGCGCCGAGGAAACACCATATATTTT
CDR3 protein: CASSIVLGRRGNTIYF

V gene: TRBV10-3
D gene: TRBD1
J gene: TRBJ2-3
clone size: -
CDR3 DNA: TGTGCCATCAGTCAAGATGAGACAGGGGGGAAGGGTACGCAGTATTTT
CDR3 protein: CAISQDETGGKGTQYF

V gene: TRBV5-1
D gene: -
J gene: TRBJ1-2
clone size: -
CDR3 DNA: TGCGCCAGCAGCCTCGAACTCGGGAACTATGGCTACACCTTC
CDR3 protein: CASSLELGNYGYTF

V gene: TRBV29-1
D gene: -
J gene: TRBJ2-7
clone size: -
CDR3 DNA: TGCAGCGTTGCCAGGGCCTACGAGCAGTACTTC
CDR3 protein: CSVARAYEQYF

V gene: TRBV9
D gene: TRBD1
J gene: TRBJ1-2
clone size: -
CDR3 DNA: TGTGCCAGCAGCTCCGGGACAGGTGGATTTAATGGCTACACCTTC
CDR3 protein: CASSSGTGGFNGYTF

V gene: TRBV4-3
D gene: -
J gene: TRBJ2-7
clone size: -
CDR3 DNA: TGCGCCAGCAGCCGGGCCCAAGGGGCGGGGGCTACCTACGAGCAGTACTTC
CDR3 protein: CASSRAQGAGATYEQYF

V gene: TRBV24-1
D gene: -
J gene: TRBJ2-1
clone size: -
CDR3 DNA: TGTGCCACCAGTGGGTTGGGCAGGTCCACCACTGAGCAGTTCTTC
CDR3 protein: CATSGLGRSTTEQFF

V gene: TRBV9
D gene: -
J gene: TRBJ2-2
clone size: -
CDR3 DNA: TGTGCCAGCACCTCCCAGGGTGTGAACACCGGGGAGCTGTTTTTT
CDR3 protein: CASTSQGVNTGELFF

V gene: TRBV2
D gene: -
J gene: TRBJ1-2
clone size: -
CDR3 DNA: TGTGCCAGTTCGAACAGGGATTCTAACTATGGCTACACCTTC
CDR3 protein: CASSNRDSNYGYTF

V gene: TRBV10-2
D gene: TRBD1
J gene: TRBJ1-6
clone size: once
CDR3 DNA: TGCGCCAGCAGTGAGTCGCCGGGACAGGGGGCAGACAATTCACCCCTCCACTTT
CDR3 protein: CASSESPGQGADNSPLHF

V gene: TRBV7-9
D gene: TRBD2
J gene: TRBJ2-5
clone size: -
CDR3 DNA: TGTGCCAGCAGCCTGCGACTAGCGTCAGTCCAAGAGACCCAGTACTTC
CDR3 protein: CASSLRLASVQETQYF